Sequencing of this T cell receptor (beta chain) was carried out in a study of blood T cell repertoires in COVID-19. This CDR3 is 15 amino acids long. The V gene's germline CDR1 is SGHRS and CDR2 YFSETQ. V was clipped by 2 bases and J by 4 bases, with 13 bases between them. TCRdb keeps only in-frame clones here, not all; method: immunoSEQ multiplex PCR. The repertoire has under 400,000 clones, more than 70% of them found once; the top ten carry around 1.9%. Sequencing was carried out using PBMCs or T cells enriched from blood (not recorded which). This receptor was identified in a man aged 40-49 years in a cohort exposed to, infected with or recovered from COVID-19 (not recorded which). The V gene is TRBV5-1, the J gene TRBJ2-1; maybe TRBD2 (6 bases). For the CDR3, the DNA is TGCGCCAGCAGCTTTGGAGGGACGACTTACAATGAGCAGTTCTTC. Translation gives CASSFGGTTYNEQFF. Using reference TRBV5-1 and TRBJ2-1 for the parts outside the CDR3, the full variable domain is KAGVTQTPRYLIKTRGQQVTLSCSPISGHRSVSWYQQTPGQGLQFLFEYFSETQRNKGNFPGRFSGRQFSNSRSEMNVSTLELGDSALYLCASSFGGTTYNEQFFGPGTRLTVL.